Below are 5 T cell receptor beta chains sequenced from a single sample in a study of cytomegalovirus exposure and HLA in healthy donors. PCR was performed using 60 Vbeta and 13 Jbeta primers. Assay used: immunoSEQ multiplex PCR; TCRdb lists only in-frame clones, some missing. The repertoire holds about 180,000 clones, with roughly 87% as singletons. The sample taken for sequencing was PBMCs. Receptors were obtained from a woman in her forties or fifties in good health and CMV-seronegative.

The V gene is TRBV7-3, the J gene TRBJ2-6; the match to TRBD2 covers 8 bases. The CDR3 runs to 19 residues. Germline assignment: CDR1 SGHTA and CDR2 FQGTGA. V was pared by 1 base and J by 0 bases, with 8 bases of the junction left unmatched. CDR3 coding DNA: TGTGCCAGCAGCTTAATCGGGGGGGGCTCCCGCTCTGGGGCCAACGTCCTGACTTTC. It is translated as CASSLIGGGSRSGANVLTF.

V usage is TRBV9 and J usage is TRBJ1-1; TRBD1 aligns across 9 bases. The V segment lost 6 bases and the J segment 0 bases; nucleotides outside the gene matches: 9. The CDR3 is 16 amino acids. In germline, CDR1 is SGDLS, CDR2 YYNGEE. The CDR3 here is CASTSGTGTMNTEAFF. Here the CDR3 DNA reads TGTGCCAGCACCTCCGGGACAGGGACCATGAACACTGAAGCTTTCTTT.

This chain uses TRBV5-6 with TRBJ1-1, with 7 bases that match TRBD1. Germline CDR1 is SGHDT and CDR2 is YYEEEE. With V trimmed by 1 base and J by 1 base, 10 bases remained unmatched. The CDR3 contains 17 residues. The CDR3 here is CASSLLRQGRGNTEAFF. The CDR3, as DNA: TGTGCCAGCAGCTTGCTGAGACAGGGACGGGGGAACACTGAAGCTTTCTTT.

The chain employs TRBV15 and TRBJ2-7; D call uncertain. The CDR3 extends over 13 amino acids. Trimming cost V 2 bases and J 5 bases, with 10 bases left between them. In germline, CDR1 is LNHNV, CDR2 YYDKDF (reference sequence). The CDR3 is CATSRSGYDEQYF. Here the CDR3 DNA reads TGTGCCACCAGCAGATCAGGTTACGACGAGCAGTACTTC.

The chain carries TRBV19 and TRBJ1-1, with D possibly being TRBD1 (6 bases). V dropped 3 bases and J dropped 4 bases, with 9 bases sitting between them. The CDR3 has 13 residues. Germline V gene lookup returns CDR1 LNHDA and CDR2 SQIVND (reference sequence). CDR3 bases: TGTGCCAGTAGTATTACAGGGCCCACTGAAGCTTTCTTT. This translates into CASSITGPTEAFF.